Below are 16 T cell receptor beta chains sequenced from a single sample in a study of T cells in women clearing cervical HPV infection. Only in-frame clones appear in the TCRdb table, and some are missing; sequencing was by immunoSEQ multiplex PCR. The sample data list over 30,000 clones. Material for sequencing was blood buffy coat. These receptors came from a woman aged 18 to 75 with a cervical HPV16 infection that either progressed to CIN3+ or cleared (not recorded which).

CDR3 sequence: CASSQSTGESNQPQHF. The sequenced CDR3 bases are TGCGCCAGCAGCCAGAGTACAGGGGAAAGCAATCAGCCC. The J gene is TRBJ1-5, the V gene TRBV4-1, with 7 bases aligning to TRBD1. The read stops 3 residues short of the end of the CDR3; the missing end is completed from the germline J gene. Germline lookup yields CDR1 MGHRA and CDR2 YSYEKL. The CDR3 covers 16 residues. V lost 3 bases, J lost 1 base, and 6 bases stayed unmatched.

Notes on this clone: The read ends 3 residues shy of where the CDR3 ends; the end is completed using the germline J gene. The J gene is TRBJ2-1, the V gene TRBV7-9, with D possibly matching TRBD1 (6 bases). Germline V gene sequence: CDR1 SEHNR, CDR2 FQNEAQ (reference sequence). The CDR3 is 15 amino acids. Trimming removed 4 bases at V and 3 bases at J, with 13 bases between. The sequenced part of the CDR3 DNA is TGTGCCAGCAGCTCCGACTCGACAGGCTACAATGAG. The encoded protein is CASSSDSTGYNE. The full-length CDR3 reads as CASSSDSTGYNEQFF.

For this clone: The read ends 3 residues before the CDR3 terminus; that terminus is restored from the germline J gene. V usage is TRBV13 and J usage is TRBJ2-1; D is perhaps TRBD2 (7 bases). The CDR3 is made up of 16 amino acids. Germline loops: CDR1 PRHDT, CDR2 FYEKMQ (reference sequence). Trimming took 5 bases from V and 2 from J, leaving 16 bases between them. Here the CDR3 reads CASSEKGGQPYNEQFF. Partial CDR3 DNA: TGTGCCAGCAGCGAAAAGGGGGGGCAGCCCTACAATGAG.

About this clone: One junction end does not reproduce the germline sequence, and a read error may be involved. The read ends 3 residues before the CDR3 terminus; that terminus is restored from the germline J gene. This rearrangement joins TRBV4-2 to TRBJ1-1; D gene ambiguous. This CDR3 region has 15 residues. The germline V gene encodes CDR1 LGHNA and CDR2 YNFKEQ. Incomplete CDR3 DNA: TGCGCCAGCAGCCCCGGGGTTTACCCGAACACTGAA. This gives the protein CASSPGVYPNTE. The CDR3 reads in full as CASSPGVYPNTEAFF.

Worth noting for this clone: The read ends 3 residues before the CDR3 terminus; that terminus is restored from the germline J gene. The chain employs TRBV29-1 and TRBJ1-1, with D maybe TRBD1 (5 bases). The CDR3 is made up of 13 amino acids. Trimming stripped 4 bases from V and 1 base from J, with 10 bases between. The germline V gene has CDR1 SQVTM and CDR2 ANQGSEA. The sequenced part of the CDR3 DNA is TGCAGCGTTGGACAGATCCAGAACACTGAA. This sequence encodes CSVGQIQNTE. The full CDR3 is CSVGQIQNTEAFF.

Notes on this clone: Read sequence stops 3 residues before the CDR3 end, and the germline J gene provides the missing end. The genes are TRBV24-1 and TRBJ1-4; the D gene is possibly TRBD1 (6 bases). The germline V gene has CDR1 KGHDR and CDR2 SFDVKD. This CDR3 region has 14 residues. The germline V and J ends were trimmed by 6 bases and 5 bases, with 12 bases remaining between them. This CDR3 reads CATSTGLENEKLFF. CDR3 DNA, as far as it was read: TGTGCCACCAGTACAGGGTTAGAGAATGAAAAA.

Notes on this clone: The sequence runs out 3 residues before the end of the CDR3; the remainder is reconstructed from the germline J gene. This chain joins TRBV19 and TRBJ1-2; 7 nucleotides match TRBD1. This CDR3 has 16 residues. V shed 5 bases and J 0 bases; nucleotides not matched to a gene: 9. Looked up from germline, CDR1 is LNHDA and CDR2 is SQIVND (reference sequence). The CDR3 here is CASSQTGSPPNYGYTF. The DNA read from the CDR3 is TGTGCCAGTAGTCAGACAGGGTCGCCGCCTAACTATGGC.

As concerns this clone: The sequence runs out 3 residues before the end of the CDR3; the remainder is reconstructed from the germline J gene. The V and J genes are TRBV20-1 and TRBJ2-3, with D possibly TRBD2 on 6 matching bases. Germline CDR1 DFQATT, CDR2 SNEGSKA (reference sequence). The CDR3 loop spans 13 amino acids. The CDR3 is CSASGAGQETQYF. Incomplete CDR3 DNA: TGCAGTGCTAGCGGCGCGGGGCAAGAGACG.

Comment on this clone: The read terminates 3 residues before the CDR3 end, so the remaining end is supplied by the germline J gene. The J gene is TRBJ1-1, the V gene TRBV2; D gene uncertain. Trimming took off 7 bases at V and 4 bases at J, with 19 bases between the two ends. The CDR3 has 15 residues. Per germline, CDR1 SNHLY and CDR2 FYNNEI. The CDR3 sequence is CASIGWADRGTEAFF. Partial CDR3 DNA: TGTGCCAGCATTGGCTGGGCTGATCGGGGCACTGAA.

With respect to this clone: The read comes to an end 3 residues before the CDR3 does, leaving the germline J gene to fill in the end. The chain joins TRBV12-5 to TRBJ1-2, with TRBD1 matching 9 bases. CDR3 length: 15 residues. From germline, CDR1 is LGHNT and CDR2 FRNRAP. With V trimmed by 2 bases and J by 4 bases, 5 bases remained unmatched. CDR3 DNA, as far as it was read: TGTGCTAGTGGTTTGTACCGACAGGGGGGCTATGGC. It translates to CASGLYRQGGYG. The whole CDR3 reads CASGLYRQGGYGYTF.

Partial CDR3 DNA: TGTGCCAGCAGGGACAGGACG. It yields the protein CASRDRT. The whole CDR3 sequence reads CASRDRTQYF. This chain uses TRBV5-5 with TRBJ2-3; TRBD1 aligns across 7 bases. From the germline J gene comes the end of the CDR3, since the read stops 3 residues before it. Germline values: CDR1 SGHKS, CDR2 YYEKEE (reference sequence). The CDR3 extends over 10 amino acids.

A remark on this clone: The sequence runs out 3 residues before the end of the CDR3; the remainder is reconstructed from the germline J gene. The chain carries TRBV5-4 and TRBJ1-2; a weak D match, TRBD1 (6 bases). The CDR3 totals 13 residues. Germline CDR1 reads SGHNT; CDR2 reads YYREEE (reference sequence). V was shortened by 1 base and J by 3 bases, with 7 bases between the two germline ends. CDR3 in amino acids: CASSLPGDYGYTF. The covered CDR3 bases are TGTGCCAGCAGCTTGCCAGGGGACTATGGC. Complete variable domain (other parts from reference TRBV5-4 and TRBJ1-2): ETGVTQSPTHLIKTRGQQVTLRCSSQSGHNTVSWYQQALGQGPQFIFQYYREEENGRGNFPPRFSGLQFPNYSSELNVNALELDDSALYLCASSLPGDYGYTFGSGTRLTVV.

A word on this clone: Read data end 3 residues before the CDR3 end; the end is taken from the germline J gene. The chain employs TRBV6-2 or TRBV6-3 and TRBJ1-6, with 7 bases fitting TRBD1. The CDR3 is 14 amino acids. Germline lookup yields CDR1 MNHEY and CDR2 SVGEGT. With 5 bases clipped from V and 9 bases from J, the junction kept 7 bases outside the gene matches. The DNA read from the CDR3 is TGTGCCAGCAGTGACACAGGGGTAGGTTCACCC. Its translation is CASSDTGVGSP. The whole CDR3 protein reads CASSDTGVGSPLHF.

On this clone: The CDR3 goes on 3 residues after the read ends, and that part is filled in from the germline J gene. The chain uses TRBV18 and TRBJ2-7; no definite D call. CDR3 length: 12 residues. Trimming removed 2 bases at V and 1 base at J, with 3 bases between. Germline CDR1 is KGHSH and CDR2 is LQKENI. The CDR3 here is CASSPSSYEQYF. The sequenced CDR3 bases are TGTGCCAGCTCACCATCTTCCTACGAG.

A note on this clone: Read sequence stops 3 residues before the CDR3 end, and the germline J gene provides the missing end. This chain uses TRBV10-1 with TRBJ1-1; 7 positions agree with TRBD1. V was clipped by 5 bases and J by 4 bases; unmatched bases: 7. CDR1 is WNHNN, CDR2 SYGVQD, per germline (reference sequence). The CDR3 is 14 residues long. CDR3 DNA (partial): TGCGCCAGCAGTAGGGGGCAGGGAGCCACTGAA. It specifies CASSRGQGATE. The entire CDR3 protein is CASSRGQGATEAFF.

With regard to this clone: The read ends 3 residues early relative to the CDR3; the germline J gene fills the gap. This chain uses TRBV2 with TRBJ2-3; D gene ambiguous. This CDR3 region has 13 residues. Germline V gene data show CDR1 as SNHLY and CDR2 as FYNNEI. The CDR3 is CASSEGAHQPQYF. The CDR3 DNA, read in part, is TGTGCCAGCAGTGAAGGGGCCCATCAGCCG.